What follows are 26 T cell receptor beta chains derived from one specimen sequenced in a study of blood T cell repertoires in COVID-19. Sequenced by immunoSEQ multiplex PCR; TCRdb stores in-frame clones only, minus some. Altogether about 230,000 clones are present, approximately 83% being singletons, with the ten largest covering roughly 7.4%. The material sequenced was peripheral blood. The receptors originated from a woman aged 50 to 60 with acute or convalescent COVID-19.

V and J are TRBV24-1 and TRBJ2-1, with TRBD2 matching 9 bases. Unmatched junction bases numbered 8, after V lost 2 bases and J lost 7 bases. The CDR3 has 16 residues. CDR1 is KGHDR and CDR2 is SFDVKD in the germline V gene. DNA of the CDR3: TGTGCCACCAGTGATTGGGGCGGGAGGGCCACGAATGAGCAGTTCTTC. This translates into CATSDWGGRATNEQFF.

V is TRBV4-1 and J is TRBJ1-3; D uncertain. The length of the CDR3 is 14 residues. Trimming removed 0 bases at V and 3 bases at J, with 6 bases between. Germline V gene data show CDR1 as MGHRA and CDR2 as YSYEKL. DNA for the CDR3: TGCGCCAGCAGCCAAGAGGCCCTTGGAAACACCATATATTTT. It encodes CASSQEALGNTIYF.

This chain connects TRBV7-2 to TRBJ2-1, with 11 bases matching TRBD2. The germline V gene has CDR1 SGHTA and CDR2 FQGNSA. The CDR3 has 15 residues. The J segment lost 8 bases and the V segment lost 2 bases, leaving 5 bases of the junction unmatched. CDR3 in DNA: TGTGCCAGCAGCTTACTAGCGGGGGGTAAGGATGAGCAGTTCTTC. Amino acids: CASSLLAGGKDEQFF.

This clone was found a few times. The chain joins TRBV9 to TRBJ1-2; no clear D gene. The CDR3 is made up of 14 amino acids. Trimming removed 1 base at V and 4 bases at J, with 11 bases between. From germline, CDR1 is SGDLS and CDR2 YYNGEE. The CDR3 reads CASSVNQDGYGYTF. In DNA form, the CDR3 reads TGTGCCAGCAGCGTAAATCAGGATGGCTATGGCTACACCTTC.

CDR3 DNA sequence: TGTGCCACCAACCCCCCCAGGGTAACCTCACCCCTCCACTTT. Protein sequence: CATNPPRVTSPLHF. V gene TRBV28 combines with J gene TRBJ1-6; D is perhaps TRBD1 (5 bases). Deletions cut 10 bases from V and 10 bases from J, with 20 bases between. CDR3 length: 14 residues. CDR1 MDHEN and CDR2 SYDVKM come from the germline V gene.

The CDR3: CASSKRTGYSNQPQHF. CDR3 bases: TGTGCCAGTAGTAAAAGGACAGGGTATAGCAATCAGCCCCAGCATTTT. V and J are TRBV19 and TRBJ1-5; TRBD1 matches at 8 bases. This CDR3 comprises 16 residues. Per the germline V gene, CDR1 is LNHDA and CDR2 is SQIVND (reference sequence). V lost 4 bases to trimming and J lost 0 bases; unmatched junction nucleotides: 5. Filled out from reference TRBV19 and TRBJ1-5, the complete variable domain reads DGGITQSPKYLFRKEGQNVTLSCEQNLNHDAMYWYRQDPGQGLRLIYYSQIVNDFQKGDIAEGYSVSREKKESFPLTVTSAQKNPTAFYLCASSKRTGYSNQPQHFGDGTRLSIL.

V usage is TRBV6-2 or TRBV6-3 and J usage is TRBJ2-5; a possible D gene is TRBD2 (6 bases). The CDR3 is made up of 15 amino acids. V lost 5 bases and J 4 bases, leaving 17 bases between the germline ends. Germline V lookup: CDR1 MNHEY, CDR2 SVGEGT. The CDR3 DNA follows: TGTGCCAGCAGTCCCCGGGACTTCGCAAGAGAGACCCAGTACTTC. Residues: CASSPRDFARETQYF.

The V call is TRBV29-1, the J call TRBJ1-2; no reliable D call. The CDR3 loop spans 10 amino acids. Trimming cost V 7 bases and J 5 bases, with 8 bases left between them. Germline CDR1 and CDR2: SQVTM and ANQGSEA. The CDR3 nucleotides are TGCAGCGCCGAGTCATATGGCTACACCTTC. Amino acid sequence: CSAESYGYTF.

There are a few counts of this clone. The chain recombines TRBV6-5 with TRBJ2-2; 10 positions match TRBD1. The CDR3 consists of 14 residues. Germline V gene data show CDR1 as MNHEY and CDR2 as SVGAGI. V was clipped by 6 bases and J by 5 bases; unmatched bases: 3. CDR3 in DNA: TGTGCCAGCAGGTCGGACAGGGGGACCGGGGAGCTGTTTTTT. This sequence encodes CASRSDRGTGELFF.

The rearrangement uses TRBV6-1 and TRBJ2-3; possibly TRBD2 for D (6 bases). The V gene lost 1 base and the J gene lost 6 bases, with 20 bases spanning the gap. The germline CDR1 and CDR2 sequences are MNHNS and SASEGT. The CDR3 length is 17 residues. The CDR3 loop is CASSEERVGRRRDTQYF. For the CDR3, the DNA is TGTGCCAGCAGTGAAGAGCGGGTTGGTCGGCGCAGGGATACGCAGTATTTT.

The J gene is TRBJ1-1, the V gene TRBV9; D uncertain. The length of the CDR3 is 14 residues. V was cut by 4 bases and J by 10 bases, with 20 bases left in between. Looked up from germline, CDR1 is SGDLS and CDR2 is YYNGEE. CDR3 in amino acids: CASSPSRSGVRAFF. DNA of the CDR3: TGTGCCAGCAGCCCTTCACGGAGCGGGGTCCGAGCTTTCTTT.

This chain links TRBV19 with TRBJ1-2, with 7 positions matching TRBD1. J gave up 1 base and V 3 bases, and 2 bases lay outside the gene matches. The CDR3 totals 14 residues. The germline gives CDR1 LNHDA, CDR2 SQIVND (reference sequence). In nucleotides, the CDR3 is TGTGCCAGTAGTATCAGGGGGAGTAACTATGGCTACACCTTC. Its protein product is CASSIRGSNYGYTF.

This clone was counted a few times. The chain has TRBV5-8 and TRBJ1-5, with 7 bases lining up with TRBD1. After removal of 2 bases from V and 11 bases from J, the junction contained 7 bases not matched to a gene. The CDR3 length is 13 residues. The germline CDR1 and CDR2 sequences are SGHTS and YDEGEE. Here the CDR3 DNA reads TGTGCCAGCAGCTTACAAGGGGGCCGGGCCCAGCATTTT. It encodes CASSLQGGRAQHF.

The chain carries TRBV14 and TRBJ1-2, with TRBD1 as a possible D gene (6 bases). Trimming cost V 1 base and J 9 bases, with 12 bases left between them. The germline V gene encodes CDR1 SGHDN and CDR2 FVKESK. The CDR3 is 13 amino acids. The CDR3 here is CASSQAAGASYTF. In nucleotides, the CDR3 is TGTGCCAGCAGCCAAGCTGCAGGGGCGAGCTACACCTTC.

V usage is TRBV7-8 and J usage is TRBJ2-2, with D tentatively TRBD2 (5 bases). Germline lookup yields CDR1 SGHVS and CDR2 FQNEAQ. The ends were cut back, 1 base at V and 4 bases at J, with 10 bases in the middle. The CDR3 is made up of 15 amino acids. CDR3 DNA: TGTGCCAGCAGCTTAGTGGGAGTCGGCACCGGGGAGCTGTTTTTT. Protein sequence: CASSLVGVGTGELFF.

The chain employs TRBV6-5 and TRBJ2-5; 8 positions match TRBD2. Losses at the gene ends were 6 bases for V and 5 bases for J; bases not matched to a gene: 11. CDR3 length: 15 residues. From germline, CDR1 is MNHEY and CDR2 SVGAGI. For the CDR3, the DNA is TGTGCCAGCAGGGGGATAGCGGGAAAGGGGGAGACCCAGTACTTC. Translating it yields CASRGIAGKGETQYF.

DNA for the CDR3: TGTGCCAGCAGCTCCACAACTAATGAAAAACTGTTTTTT. This sequence encodes CASSSTTNEKLFF. The chain couples TRBV5-6 to TRBJ1-4, with D uncertain. Trimming removed 3 bases from V and 0 bases from J, with 3 bases in between. Germline values: CDR1 SGHDT, CDR2 YYEEEE. CDR3 length equals 13 residues.

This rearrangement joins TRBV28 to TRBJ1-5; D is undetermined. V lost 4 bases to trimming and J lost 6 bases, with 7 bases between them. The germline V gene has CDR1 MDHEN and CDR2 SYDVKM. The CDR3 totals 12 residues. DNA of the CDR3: TGTGCCAGCAGTTCGGGGAGTCAGCCCCAGCATTTT. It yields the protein CASSSGSQPQHF.

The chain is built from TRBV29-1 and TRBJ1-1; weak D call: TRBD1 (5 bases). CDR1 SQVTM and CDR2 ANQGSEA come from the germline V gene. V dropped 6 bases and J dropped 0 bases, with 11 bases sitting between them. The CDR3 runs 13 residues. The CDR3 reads CSVEGRMNTEAFF. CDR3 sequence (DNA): TGCAGCGTGGAGGGACGGATGAACACTGAAGCTTTCTTT. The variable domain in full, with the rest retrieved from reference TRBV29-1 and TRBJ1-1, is SAVISQKPSRDICQRGTSLTIQCQVDSQVTMMFWYRQQPGQSLTLIATANQGSEATYESGFVIDKFPISRPNLTFSTLTVSNMSPEDSSIYLCSVEGRMNTEAFFGQGTRLTVV.

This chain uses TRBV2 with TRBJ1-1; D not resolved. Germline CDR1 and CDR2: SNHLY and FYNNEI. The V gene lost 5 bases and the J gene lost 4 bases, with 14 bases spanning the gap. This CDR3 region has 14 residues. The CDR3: CASSLTRSGTEAFF. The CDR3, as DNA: TGTGCCAGCAGTCTGACCCGTTCGGGCACTGAAGCTTTCTTT.

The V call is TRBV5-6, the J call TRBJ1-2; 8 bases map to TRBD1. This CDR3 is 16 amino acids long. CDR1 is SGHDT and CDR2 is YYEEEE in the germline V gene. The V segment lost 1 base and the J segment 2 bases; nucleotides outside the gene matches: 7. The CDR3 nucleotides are TGTGCCAGCAGCTTGTATTCCGGACAGGGCAACTATGGCTACACCTTC. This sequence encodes CASSLYSGQGNYGYTF. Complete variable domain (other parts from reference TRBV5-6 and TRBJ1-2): DAGVTQSPTHLIKTRGQQVTLRCSPKSGHDTVSWYQQALGQGPQFIFQYYEEEERQRGNFPDRFSGHQFPNYSSELNVNALLLGDSALYLCASSLYSGQGNYGYTFGSGTRLTVV.

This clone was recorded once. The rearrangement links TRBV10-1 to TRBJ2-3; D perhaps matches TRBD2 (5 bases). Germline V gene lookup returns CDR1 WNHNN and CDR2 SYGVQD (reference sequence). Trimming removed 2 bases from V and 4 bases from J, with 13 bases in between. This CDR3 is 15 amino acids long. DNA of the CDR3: TGCGCCAGCAGTGAGCCTGGAGAGGGTGCAGATACGCAGTATTTT. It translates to CASSEPGEGADTQYF.

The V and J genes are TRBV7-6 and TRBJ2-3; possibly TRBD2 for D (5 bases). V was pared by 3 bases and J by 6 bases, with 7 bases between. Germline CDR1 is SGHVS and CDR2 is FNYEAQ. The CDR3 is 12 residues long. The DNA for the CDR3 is TGTGCCAGCAGCTTCCCGGGGGATACGCAGTATTTT. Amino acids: CASSFPGDTQYF. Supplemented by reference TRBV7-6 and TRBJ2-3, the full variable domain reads GAGVSQSPRYKVTKRGQDVALRCDPISGHVSLYWYRQALGQGPEFLTYFNYEAQQDKSGLPNDRFSAERPEGSISTLTIQRTEQRDSAMYRCASSFPGDTQYFGPGTRLTVL.

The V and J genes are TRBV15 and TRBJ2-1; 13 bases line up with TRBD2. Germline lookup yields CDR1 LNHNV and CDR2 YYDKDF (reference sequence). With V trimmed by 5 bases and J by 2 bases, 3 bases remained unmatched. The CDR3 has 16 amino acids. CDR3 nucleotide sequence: TGTGCCACCAGCTACGGGACTAGCGGGACCTACAATGAGCAGTTCTTC. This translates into CATSYGTSGTYNEQFF.

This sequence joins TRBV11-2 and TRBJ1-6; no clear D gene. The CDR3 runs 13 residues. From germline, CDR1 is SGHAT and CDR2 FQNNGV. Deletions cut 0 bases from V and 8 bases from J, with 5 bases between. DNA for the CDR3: TGTGCCAGCAGCTTAGATCCCTATTCACCCCTCCACTTT. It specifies CASSLDPYSPLHF.

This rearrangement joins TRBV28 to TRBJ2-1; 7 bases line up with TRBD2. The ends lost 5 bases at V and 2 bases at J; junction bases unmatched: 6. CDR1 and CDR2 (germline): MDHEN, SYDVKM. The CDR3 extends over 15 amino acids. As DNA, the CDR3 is TGTGCCAGCAGTGGCAGGGCGGGGGCCTACAATGAGCAGTTCTTC. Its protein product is CASSGRAGAYNEQFF.